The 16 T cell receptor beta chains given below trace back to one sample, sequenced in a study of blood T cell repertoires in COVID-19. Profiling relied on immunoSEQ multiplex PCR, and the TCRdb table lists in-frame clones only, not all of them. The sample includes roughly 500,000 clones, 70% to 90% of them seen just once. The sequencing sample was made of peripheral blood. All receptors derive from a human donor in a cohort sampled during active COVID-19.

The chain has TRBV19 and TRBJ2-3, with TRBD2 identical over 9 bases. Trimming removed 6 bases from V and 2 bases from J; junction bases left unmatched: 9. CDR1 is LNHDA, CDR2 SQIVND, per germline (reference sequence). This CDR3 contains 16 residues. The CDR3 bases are TGTGCCAGTAGGAACCGGGCGGGAGGGCCCACAGATACGCAGTATTTT. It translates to CASRNRAGGPTDTQYF. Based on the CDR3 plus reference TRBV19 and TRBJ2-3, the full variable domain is DGGITQSPKYLFRKEGQNVTLSCEQNLNHDAMYWYRQDPGQGLRLIYYSQIVNDFQKGDIAEGYSVSREKKESFPLTVTSAQKNPTAFYLCASRNRAGGPTDTQYFGPGTRLTVL.

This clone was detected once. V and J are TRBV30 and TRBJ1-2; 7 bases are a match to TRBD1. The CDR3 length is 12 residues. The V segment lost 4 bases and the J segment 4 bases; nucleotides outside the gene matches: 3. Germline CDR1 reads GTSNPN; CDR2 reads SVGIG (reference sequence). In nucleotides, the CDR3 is TGTGCCTGGACGACAGGGACCTATGGCTACACCTTC. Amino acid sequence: CAWTTGTYGYTF. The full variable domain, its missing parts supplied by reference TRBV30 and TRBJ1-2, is SQTIHQWPATLVQPVGSPLSLECTVEGTSNPNLYWYRQAAGRGLQLLFYSVGIGQISSEVPQNLSASRPQDRQFILSSKKLLLSDSGFYLCAWTTGTYGYTFGSGTRLTVV.

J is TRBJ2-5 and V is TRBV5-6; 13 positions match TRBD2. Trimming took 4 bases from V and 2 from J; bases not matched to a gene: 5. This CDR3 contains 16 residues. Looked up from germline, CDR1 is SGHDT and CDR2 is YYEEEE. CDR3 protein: CASSTPGLAGQETQYF. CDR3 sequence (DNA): TGTGCCAGCAGCACGCCGGGACTAGCGGGACAAGAGACCCAGTACTTC.

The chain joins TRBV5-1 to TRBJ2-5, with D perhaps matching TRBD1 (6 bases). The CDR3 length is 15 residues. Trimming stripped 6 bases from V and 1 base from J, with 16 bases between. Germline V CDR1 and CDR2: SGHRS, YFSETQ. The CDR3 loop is CASTPQGRGQETQYF. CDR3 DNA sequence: TGCGCCAGCACCCCCCAGGGCAGGGGCCAAGAGACCCAGTACTTC.

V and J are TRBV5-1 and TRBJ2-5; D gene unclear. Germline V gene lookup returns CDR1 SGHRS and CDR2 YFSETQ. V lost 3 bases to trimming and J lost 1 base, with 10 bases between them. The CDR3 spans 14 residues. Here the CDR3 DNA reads TGCGCCAGCAGCTCGTGGCAATTCCAAGAGACCCAGTACTTC. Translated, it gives CASSSWQFQETQYF.

DNA for the CDR3: TGTGCCAGCAGCTCGGGACCGGGACAGACGAACTACGCTGAAGCTTTCTTT. This encodes CASSSGPGQTNYAEAFF. The genes are TRBV7-2 and TRBJ1-1; 7 bases fit TRBD1. V lost 4 bases and J lost 6; bases outside the gene matches: 17. The germline gives CDR1 SGHTA, CDR2 FQGNSA. The CDR3 contains 17 residues.

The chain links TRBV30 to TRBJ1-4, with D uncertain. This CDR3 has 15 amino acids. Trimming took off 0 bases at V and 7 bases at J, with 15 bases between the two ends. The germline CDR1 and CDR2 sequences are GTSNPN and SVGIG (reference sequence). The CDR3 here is CAWSVPGHLGEKLFF. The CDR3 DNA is TGTGCCTGGAGTGTACCGGGTCATCTGGGTGAAAAACTGTTTTTT.

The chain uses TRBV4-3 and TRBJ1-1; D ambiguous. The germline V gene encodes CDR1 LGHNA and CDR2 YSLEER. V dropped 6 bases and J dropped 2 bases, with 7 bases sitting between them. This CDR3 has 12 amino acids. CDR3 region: CASRERNTEAFF. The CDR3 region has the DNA TGCGCCAGCAGAGAGCGTAACACTGAAGCTTTCTTT.

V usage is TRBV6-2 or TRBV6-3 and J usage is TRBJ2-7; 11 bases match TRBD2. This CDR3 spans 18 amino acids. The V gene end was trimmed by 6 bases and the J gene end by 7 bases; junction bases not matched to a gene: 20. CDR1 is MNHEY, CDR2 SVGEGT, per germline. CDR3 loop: CASSSRGIAGGPMHEQYF. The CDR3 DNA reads TGTGCCAGCAGCTCTCGGGGAATAGCGGGAGGGCCGATGCATGAGCAGTACTTC.

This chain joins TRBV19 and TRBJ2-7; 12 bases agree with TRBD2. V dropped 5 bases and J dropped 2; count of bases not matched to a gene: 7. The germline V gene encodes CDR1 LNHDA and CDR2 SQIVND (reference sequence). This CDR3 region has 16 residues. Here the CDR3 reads CASSPRTSGTAYEQYF. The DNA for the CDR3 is TGTGCCAGTAGTCCCCGGACTAGCGGGACTGCCTACGAGCAGTACTTC.

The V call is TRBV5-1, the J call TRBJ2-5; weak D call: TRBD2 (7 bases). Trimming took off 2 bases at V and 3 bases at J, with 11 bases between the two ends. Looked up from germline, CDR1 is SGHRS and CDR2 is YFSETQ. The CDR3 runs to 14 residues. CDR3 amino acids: CASSFSGGEETQYF. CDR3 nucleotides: TGCGCCAGCAGCTTTTCGGGGGGCGAAGAGACCCAGTACTTC.

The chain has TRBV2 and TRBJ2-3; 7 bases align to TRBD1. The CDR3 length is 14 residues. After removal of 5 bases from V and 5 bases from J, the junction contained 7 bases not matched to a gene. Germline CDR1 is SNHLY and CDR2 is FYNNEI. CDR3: CASSTDRVGDTQYF. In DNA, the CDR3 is TGTGCCAGCAGTACAGACAGGGTAGGAGATACGCAGTATTTT.

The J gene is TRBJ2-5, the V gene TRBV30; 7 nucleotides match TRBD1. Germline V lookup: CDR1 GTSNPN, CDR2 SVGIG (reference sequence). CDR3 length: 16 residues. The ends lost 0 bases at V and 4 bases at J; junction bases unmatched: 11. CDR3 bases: TGTGCCTGGAGTGTACGGGTAGGGGGCTTTGGAGAGACCCAGTACTTC. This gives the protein CAWSVRVGGFGETQYF.

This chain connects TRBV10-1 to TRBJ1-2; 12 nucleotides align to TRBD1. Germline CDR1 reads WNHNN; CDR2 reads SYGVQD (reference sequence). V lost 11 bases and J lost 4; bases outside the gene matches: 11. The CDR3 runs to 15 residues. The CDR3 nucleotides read TGCGCCCTCCGGGACAGGGGGCGCATCGGCTATGGCTACACCTTC. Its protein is CALRDRGRIGYGYTF.

The CDR3 DNA sequence: TGTGCCAGCAGTTACTTCGGGAGGGCCAACGAGCAGTACTTC. It encodes CASSYFGRANEQYF. This sequence joins TRBV6-2 or TRBV6-3 and TRBJ2-7; TRBD2 agrees at 8 bases. CDR1 MNHEY and CDR2 SVGEGT come from the germline V gene. The ends lost 1 base at V and 5 bases at J; junction bases unmatched: 4. This CDR3 contains 14 residues.

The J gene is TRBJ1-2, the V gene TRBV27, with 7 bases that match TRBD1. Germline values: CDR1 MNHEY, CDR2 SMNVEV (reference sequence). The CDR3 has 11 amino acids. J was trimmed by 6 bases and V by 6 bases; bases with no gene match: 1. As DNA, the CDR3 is TGTGCCAGCAGCCAGGGGGATGGCTACACCTTC. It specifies CASSQGDGYTF.